These T cell receptor beta chains were read from a single sample in a study of CD8 T cells in Susac syndrome. Each CDR3 protein is one row after TCRdb ran MiXCR on the immunoSEQ multiplex PCR reads. The table shows around 230,000 distinct CDR3 sequences, with 90% to 97% occurring only once. The sample consisted of CD4+ T cells from PBMCs. The receptors were gathered from a human donor with Susac syndrome. Each CDR3 is given with its conserved first and last residue. A D gene is named only where the DNA matches it firmly. Size is omitted from some rows. Given values are once, few, many or a class for expanded clones.

v_call: TRBV20-1
d_call: NA
j_call: TRBJ2-7
clone_size: NA
cdr3_aa: CSARPGTYYYEQYF
cdr3_nt: TGCAGTGCTAGACCCGGGACTTACTACTACGAGCAGTACTTC

v_call: TRBV20-1
d_call: NA
j_call: TRBJ2-3
clone_size: NA
cdr3_aa: CSAHPRTSGTDTQYF
cdr3_nt: TGCAGTGCTCACCCACGGACGTCCGGCACAGATACGCAGTATTTT

v_call: TRBV2
d_call: NA
j_call: TRBJ2-3
clone_size: NA
cdr3_aa: CASSERDTLTDTQYF
cdr3_nt: TGTGCCAGCAGTGAGCGGGACACCCTCACAGATACGCAGTATTTT

v_call: TRBV7-9
d_call: TRBD2
j_call: TRBJ2-1
clone_size: NA
cdr3_aa: CASSVHEQTSGHVNNEQFF
cdr3_nt: TGTGCCAGCAGCGTACACGAACAGACTAGCGGTCACGTCAACAATGAGCAGTTCTTC

v_call: TRBV27
d_call: NA
j_call: TRBJ1-1
clone_size: NA
cdr3_aa: CASSSGSKPKNTEAFF
cdr3_nt: TGTGCCAGCAGTTCAGGGAGCAAACCAAAGAACACTGAAGCTTTCTTT

v_call: TRBV20-1
d_call: NA
j_call: TRBJ2-5
clone_size: few
cdr3_aa: CSATQETQYF
cdr3_nt: TGCAGTGCTACCCAAGAGACCCAGTACTTC

v_call: TRBV7-9
d_call: TRBD1
j_call: TRBJ1-1
clone_size: NA
cdr3_aa: CASSAQQGGEAFF
cdr3_nt: TGTGCCAGCAGCGCCCAACAGGGGGGTGAAGCTTTCTTT

v_call: TRBV20-1
d_call: TRBD2
j_call: TRBJ2-1
clone_size: NA
cdr3_aa: CSARPGTSAHNEQFF
cdr3_nt: TGCAGTGCTAGGCCCGGGACTAGCGCTCACAATGAGCAGTTCTTC

v_call: TRBV12-3/TRBV12-4
d_call: NA
j_call: TRBJ2-5
clone_size: NA
cdr3_aa: CASSLLSKETQYF
cdr3_nt: TGTGCCAGCAGTTTGCTTAGTAAAGAGACCCAGTACTTC

v_call: TRBV28
d_call: TRBD1
j_call: TRBJ1-4
clone_size: NA
cdr3_aa: CASSSSGTGGSKLFF
cdr3_nt: TGTGCCAGCAGTTCCTCCGGGACAGGGGGCTCAAAACTGTTTTTT

v_call: TRBV20-1
d_call: NA
j_call: TRBJ2-3
clone_size: NA
cdr3_aa: CSAPRVSATDTQYF
cdr3_nt: TGCAGTGCTCCACGTGTTAGCGCGACAGATACGCAGTATTTT

v_call: TRBV28
d_call: TRBD1
j_call: TRBJ1-5
clone_size: NA
cdr3_aa: CAIHPTGNQPQHF
cdr3_nt: TGTGCCATTCACCCGACAGGGAACCAGCCCCAGCATTTT

v_call: TRBV5-1
d_call: NA
j_call: TRBJ1-1
clone_size: NA
cdr3_aa: CASSLEKLKWKSTEAFF
cdr3_nt: TGCGCCAGCAGCTTGGAGAAGTTAAAGTGGAAGAGCACTGAAGCTTTCTTT

v_call: TRBV11-2
d_call: NA
j_call: TRBJ2-3
clone_size: NA
cdr3_aa: CASSQAGSLGTDTQYF
cdr3_nt: TGTGCCAGCAGCCAAGCCGGATCACTAGGCACAGATACGCAGTATTTT

v_call: TRBV6-5
d_call: NA
j_call: TRBJ2-7
clone_size: once
cdr3_aa: CASSYTRKRFGEQYF
cdr3_nt: TGTGCCAGCAGTTACACCCGAAAGAGGTTCGGCGAGCAGTACTTC

v_call: TRBV4-1
d_call: NA
j_call: TRBJ2-3
clone_size: NA
cdr3_aa: CATSKFLTDTQYF
cdr3_nt: TGCGCCACCTCAAAGTTCCTCACAGATACGCAGTATTTT

v_call: TRBV6-5
d_call: NA
j_call: TRBJ1-4
clone_size: NA
cdr3_aa: CASSYQRVATNEKLFF
cdr3_nt: TGTGCCAGCAGTTACCAGAGGGTTGCAACTAATGAAAAACTGTTTTTT

v_call: TRBV2
d_call: NA
j_call: TRBJ1-5
clone_size: NA
cdr3_aa: CASSGVEGRPWDF
cdr3_nt: TGTGCCAGCAGTGGGGTCGAGGGCAGGCCTTGGGATTTT

v_call: TRBV19
d_call: NA
j_call: TRBJ1-5
clone_size: NA
cdr3_aa: CASSMNPSQPQHF
cdr3_nt: TGTGCCAGTAGTATGAACCCAAGTCAGCCCCAGCATTTT

v_call: TRBV12-3/TRBV12-4
d_call: TRBD1
j_call: TRBJ2-7
clone_size: NA
cdr3_aa: CASSGRTGSYEQYF
cdr3_nt: TGTGCCAGCAGTGGGCGGACAGGCTCCTACGAGCAGTACTTC